The 26 T cell receptor beta chains below all came from one sample that was sequenced in a study of CD8 T cells in ankylosing spondylitis. Using its own MiXCR run on the 5' RACE reads, TCRdb lists one record per CDR3 protein. The data contain hundreds of thousands of distinct CDR3 sequences, around 9.2% of them singletons. Material: blood, either unsorted or a sorted T cell fraction (not recorded which). Every receptor here comes from a male donor with ankylosing spondylitis or in good health (not recorded which).

This clonotype was detected ten times or more. The chain has TRBV6-5 and TRBJ2-7; 8 bases fit TRBD2. After removal of 0 bases from V and 0 bases from J, the junction contained 4 bases not matched to a gene. Germline V lookup: CDR1 MNHEY, CDR2 SVGAGI. CDR3 length: 16 residues. Here the CDR3 reads CASSYSLSGSSYEQYF. CDR3 in DNA: TGTGCCAGCAGTTACTCACTCAGCGGGAGCTCCTACGAGCAGTACTTC.

The chain couples TRBV9 to TRBJ2-3; D gene unclear. Trimming shortened V by 1 base and J by 2 bases, and 5 bases separated the two germline ends. The CDR3 sequence is 13 residues long. In germline, CDR1 is SGDLS, CDR2 YYNGEE. The CDR3 spells CASSVTVTDTQYF. As DNA, the CDR3 is TGTGCCAGCAGCGTAACTGTCACAGATACGCAGTATTTT.

This clonotype was seen more than once but under ten times. The chain carries TRBV5-1 and TRBJ2-1; D not certain. Germline CDR1 and CDR2: SGHRS and YFSETQ. This CDR3 has 15 residues. The germline V and J ends were trimmed by 6 bases and 0 bases, with 13 bases remaining between them. As DNA, the CDR3 is TGCGCCAGCACCGTTGTCGGTAGCTCCTACAATGAGCAGTTCTTC. It yields the protein CASTVVGSSYNEQFF.

This clonotype was recorded many times. The chain uses TRBV20-1 and TRBJ2-3; TRBD2 matches at 9 bases. The CDR3 consists of 14 residues. Looked up from germline, CDR1 is DFQATT and CDR2 is SNEGSKA (reference sequence). V shed 3 bases and J 2 bases; nucleotides not matched to a gene: 3. In nucleotides, the CDR3 is TGCAGTGCTAGCCCGGGACTAGCCACAGATACGCAGTATTTT. Encoded protein: CSASPGLATDTQYF.

This chain joins TRBV29-1 and TRBJ2-1; 9 bases are a match to TRBD2. The V and J ends lost 4 bases and 7 bases, in that order; junction bases with no gene match: 5. This CDR3 has 13 amino acids. Germline assignment: CDR1 SQVTM and CDR2 ANQGSEA. The CDR3 loop reads CSVGGGAPNEQFF. The DNA for the CDR3 is TGCAGCGTTGGCGGGGGGGCACCTAATGAGCAGTTCTTC.

Ten or more counts support this clonotype. The rearrangement links TRBV4-3 to TRBJ2-1, with unresolved D. The CDR3 is 17 amino acids. The V end lost 0 bases, the J end lost 3 bases, and 15 bases lay between the germline ends. Looked up from germline, CDR1 is LGHNA and CDR2 is YSLEER. The CDR3 loop is CASSQDRSGPFYNEQFF. As DNA, the CDR3 is TGCGCCAGCAGCCAAGATCGTAGTGGCCCCTTCTACAATGAGCAGTTCTTC.

This clonotype was detected ten times or more. This sequence joins TRBV11-1 and TRBJ1-1; 7 positions match TRBD1. Trimming removed 6 bases from V and 4 bases from J; junction bases left unmatched: 11. The CDR3 contains 15 residues. From germline, CDR1 is SGHAT and CDR2 FQDESV (reference sequence). This chain's CDR3 is CASRSHSGGSTEAFF. CDR3 DNA sequence: TGTGCCAGCAGATCCCATTCAGGGGGTAGCACTGAAGCTTTCTTT.

This sequence joins TRBV3-1 and TRBJ2-7, with no clear D. Germline lookup yields CDR1 LGHDT and CDR2 YNNKEL (reference sequence). This CDR3 comprises 15 residues. Trimming left V 3 bases short and J 3 bases short, with 15 bases between. DNA for the CDR3: TGTGCCAGCAGCCATAGCCTTACAGCGAACTACGAGCAGTACTTC. Translation gives CASSHSLTANYEQYF.

The table lists this clonotype with many counts. The chain combines TRBV6-1 with TRBJ1-3, with D uncertain. The ends were cut back, 6 bases at V and 0 bases at J, with 15 bases in the middle. Per germline, CDR1 MNHNS and CDR2 SASEGT. The length of the CDR3 is 16 residues. The CDR3 reads CASSAVLIPSGNTIYF. Here the CDR3 DNA reads TGTGCCAGCAGCGCCGTACTAATCCCCTCTGGAAACACCATATATTTT.

This rearrangement joins TRBV6-2 or TRBV6-3 to TRBJ2-1, with 10 bases aligning to TRBD2. V trimming: 7 bases; J trimming: 10 bases; junction bases outside the gene matches: 16. The germline V gene encodes CDR1 MNHEY and CDR2 SVGEGT. This CDR3 spans 16 amino acids. The CDR3 here is CASTLLGGLANNEQFF. Written as DNA, the CDR3 is TGTGCCAGCACCCTCTTGGGGGGACTAGCGAATAACGAGCAGTTCTTC.

This clonotype was detected ten times or more. V and J are TRBV4-3 and TRBJ2-3, with D maybe TRBD2 (6 bases). This CDR3 spans 16 amino acids. The germline V gene has CDR1 LGHNA and CDR2 YSLEER. Trimming took 0 bases from V and 4 from J, leaving 14 bases between them. The CDR3 here is CASSQEVGRPADTQYF. For the CDR3, the DNA is TGCGCCAGCAGCCAAGAAGTCGGGAGACCAGCAGATACGCAGTATTTT.

This clonotype was picked up many times. J is TRBJ2-1 and V is TRBV2, with 9 positions matching TRBD1. J lost 1 base, V lost 6 bases, and 4 bases had no gene match. This CDR3 spans 15 amino acids. The germline gives CDR1 SNHLY, CDR2 FYNNEI. The CDR3 sequence: CASSEDRGSYNEQFF. In DNA, the CDR3 is TGTGCCAGCAGCGAGGACAGGGGTTCCTACAATGAGCAGTTCTTC.

This clonotype was counted many times. The V call is TRBV10-3, the J call TRBJ1-4; 9 bases map to TRBD1. Germline assignment: CDR1 ENHRY and CDR2 SYGVKD. The CDR3 runs 13 residues. Trimming cost V 4 bases and J 10 bases; bases outside gene matches: 4. CDR3 DNA: TGTGCCATCAGTGGGGACAGGGAGATAAAACTGTTTTTT. Translating gives CAISGDREIKLFF.

Many counts were recorded for this clonotype. J is TRBJ2-6 and V is TRBV20-1; no clear D. CDR1 and CDR2 from the germline V gene are DFQATT and SNEGSKA (reference sequence). This CDR3 is 15 amino acids long. V shed 1 base and J shed 0 bases, with 7 bases lying between them. In nucleotides, the CDR3 is TGCAGTGCTAGAGTCCCTTACTCTGGGGCCAACGTCCTGACTTTC. Residues: CSARVPYSGANVLTF.

Ten or more counts support this clonotype. The J gene is TRBJ2-1, the V gene TRBV11-2, with a tentative D call TRBD2 (5 bases). The CDR3 runs 15 residues. The ends were cut back, 5 bases at V and 1 base at J, with 12 bases in the middle. Germline assignment: CDR1 SGHAT and CDR2 FQNNGV. This chain's CDR3 is CASSPGPGSYNEQFF. The CDR3 DNA follows: TGTGCCAGCAGCCCCGGCCCGGGATCCTACAATGAGCAGTTCTTC.

The rearrangement uses TRBV21-1 and TRBJ1-2; the tabulated D call, TRBD1, remains unverified against the DNA. TRBV21-1 counts as a pseudogene. The CDR3 consists of 14 residues. The CDR3 DNA reads as TGTGCCAGCAGCAACCTGTCCGGGTCACAGGGCTACACCTTC. Translation gives CASSNLSGSQGYTF.

The sample holds many counts of this clonotype. This chain connects TRBV5-1 to TRBJ1-1; the match to TRBD1 covers 7 bases. V was pared by 0 bases and J by 5 bases, with 4 bases of the junction left unmatched. Germline loops: CDR1 SGHRS, CDR2 YFSETQ. The CDR3 spans 14 residues. The CDR3 bases are TGCGCCAGCAGCTTGGGTCAGGGGGGGACTGAAGCTTTCTTT. Protein product: CASSLGQGGTEAFF.

The table lists this clonotype with many counts. The chain carries TRBV29-1 and TRBJ2-1; 9 bases fit TRBD2. Germline values: CDR1 SQVTM, CDR2 ANQGSEA. V was pared by 2 bases and J by 3 bases, with 2 bases of the junction left unmatched. This CDR3 has 14 amino acids. The CDR3 DNA reads TGCAGCGTTGAACAAGCGGGAGGCTACAATGAGCAGTTCTTC. It yields the protein CSVEQAGGYNEQFF.

This clonotype came up a few times. The chain recombines TRBV18 with TRBJ1-1; 7 nucleotides match TRBD1. V was clipped by 6 bases and J by 9 bases; unmatched bases: 16. There are 15 residues in the CDR3. Germline-derived CDR1 and CDR2 are KGHSH and LQKENI. Here the CDR3 DNA reads TGTGCCAGCTCTCTATCCTACGGGACAGAAGAACAAGCTTTCTTT. Its protein is CASSLSYGTEEQAFF.

The sample holds many counts of this clonotype. The chain's CDR3 is CASSLAGALYEQYF. CDR3 nucleotide sequence: TGTGCCAGCAGCTTAGCAGGGGCATTGTACGAGCAGTACTTC. The chain joins TRBV11-2 to TRBJ2-7; a weak D match, TRBD1 (6 bases). Per the germline V gene, CDR1 is SGHAT and CDR2 is FQNNGV. V dropped 1 base and J dropped 4 bases, with 11 bases sitting between them. The CDR3 is 14 residues long.

This clonotype was found many times. CDR3 loop: CSAALGRPQDEQFF. CDR3 DNA sequence: TGCAGTGCTGCCCTAGGGAGACCCCAGGATGAGCAGTTCTTC. The J gene is TRBJ2-1, the V gene TRBV20-1; TRBD2 is a possible D gene (5 bases). V dropped 5 bases and J dropped 8 bases, with 19 bases sitting between them. The germline V gene encodes CDR1 DFQATT and CDR2 SNEGSKA (reference sequence). This CDR3 spans 14 amino acids.

This clonotype has a count of ten or more. The chain joins TRBV20-1 to TRBJ2-7; 11 bases line up with TRBD2. Germline V gene lookup returns CDR1 DFQATT and CDR2 SNEGSKA (reference sequence). Unmatched junction bases numbered 3, after V lost 6 bases and J lost 2 bases. The CDR3 runs 13 residues. CDR3 amino acids: CSATSGSTYEQYF. The CDR3, as DNA: TGCAGTGCCACTAGCGGGAGTACCTACGAGCAGTACTTC.

This clonotype has at least ten counts. This chain uses TRBV4-2 with TRBJ1-4; D may be TRBD1 (5 bases). Trimming took 0 bases from V and 10 from J, leaving 15 bases between them. In germline, CDR1 is LGHNA, CDR2 YNFKEQ. The CDR3 is 15 amino acids. The CDR3 spells CASSQEGGARGKLFF. The CDR3 DNA follows: TGTGCCAGCAGCCAAGAGGGAGGGGCGCGAGGAAAACTGTTTTTT.

As regards this clonotype: A clone one base away is much larger, so this may be a read error. The chain has TRBV10-3 and TRBJ1-5, with D hard to call. The CDR3 length is 13 residues. Germline V gene sequence: CDR1 ENHRY, CDR2 SYGVKD. The CDR3 sequence is CATDAGSNHPQHF. The CDR3 DNA sequence: TGTGCCACCGATGCCGGATCCAATCATCCCCAGCATTTT.

Ten or more counts support this clonotype. Relative to the germline gene, one junction end is altered; a read error may explain this. The genes are TRBV7-9 and TRBJ1-2, with D possibly being TRBD1 (5 bases). CDR3 length equals 14 residues. Per the germline V gene, CDR1 is SEHNR and CDR2 is FQNEAQ (reference sequence). CDR3 amino acids: CASSLPGGTFMPPF. In DNA form, the CDR3 reads TGTGCCAGCAGCCTCCCGGGGGGGACTTTCATGCCCCCGTTC.

The table lists this clonotype with many counts. At one boundary the junction diverges from the germline segment, which might be a read error. The rearrangement links TRBV15 to TRBJ2-7, with no clear D. Germline V CDR1 and CDR2: LNHNV, YYDKDF (reference sequence). The CDR3 has 13 amino acids. CDR3 bases: TGTGCCACCAGCAGACCTCCTACAGCAGTCCTGGACTTC. This codes for CATSRPPTAVLDF.